The rows below give T cell receptor beta chains drawn from one sample of a study of cytomegalovirus exposure and HLA in healthy donors. Generated by immunoSEQ multiplex PCR, the TCRdb table keeps only in-frame clones and is missing some. Counted here are roughly 120,000 clones, around 70% occurring once; the ten biggest clones make up 5.5% to 7%. Sequenced material: PBMCs. Receptor source: a man aged 40-49 years in good health and CMV-seropositive. CDR3s include the opening cysteine and the closing phenylalanine or tryptophan. D genes are given only for firm matches. Clone size is given for some rows only: seen once, a few or many times, or a class if the clone is expanded.

NA | TRBJ2-5 | TRBV5-1 | NA | CASSLIGDRETQYF | TGCGCCAGCAGCTTGATCGGGGATCGAGAGACCCAGTACTTC
few | TRBJ2-5 | TRBV28 | NA | CASSAGKETQYF | TGTGCCAGCAGTGCAGGGAAAGAGACCCAGTACTTC
few | TRBJ2-2 | TRBV5-6 | TRBD2 | CASSLGTSGRRLGGELFF | TGTGCCAGCAGCTTGGGAACTAGCGGGAGAAGGCTCGGGGGGGAGCTGTTTTTT
NA | TRBJ2-1 | TRBV10-3 | NA | CAISESGGGYYNEQFF | TGTGCCATCAGTGAGTCAGGGGGGGGGTACTACAATGAGCAGTTCTTC
NA | TRBJ2-5 | TRBV18 | NA | CASSPPWGEETQYF | TGTGCCAGCTCACCTCCCTGGGGGGAAGAGACCCAGTACTTC
NA | TRBJ2-5 | TRBV6-4 | TRBD2 | CASSASGGAETQYF | TGTGCCAGCAGCGCTAGCGGGGGGGCTGAGACCCAGTACTTC
once | TRBJ2-7 | TRBV2 | NA | CASSLLESSYEQYF | TGTGCCAGCAGCTTACTAGAATCCTCCTACGAGCAGTACTTC
NA | TRBJ2-3 | TRBV27 | NA | CASSLVGGLTDTQYF | TGTGCCAGCAGTTTAGTGGGAGGCCTCACAGATACGCAGTATTTT
NA | TRBJ2-6 | TRBV14 | NA | CASSQDYRWSGTGANVLTF | TGTGCCAGCAGCCAAGATTATCGTTGGTCAGGAACTGGGGCCAACGTCCTGACTTTC
NA | TRBJ1-4 | TRBV7-8 | NA | CASSSVEKLFF | TGTGCCAGCAGCTCGGTTGAAAAACTGTTTTTT
NA | TRBJ2-1 | TRBV6-5 | TRBD2 | CASSYSGLAGGNEQFF | TGTGCCAGCAGTTACTCGGGACTAGCGGGGGGCAATGAGCAGTTCTTC
NA | TRBJ1-6 | TRBV6-5 | TRBD1 | CASSFGQGVWNSPLHF | TGTGCCAGCAGTTTCGGACAGGGGGTCTGGAATTCACCCCTCCACTTT
NA | TRBJ2-5 | TRBV15 | TRBD1 | CATSRWDSQETQYF | TGTGCCACCAGCAGATGGGACAGCCAAGAGACCCAGTACTTC
NA | TRBJ1-6 | TRBV10-3 | NA | CAISAGNSPLHF | TGTGCCATCAGTGCGGGTAATTCACCCCTCCACTTT
NA | TRBJ2-7 | TRBV28 | NA | CASTVAGAAYEQYF | TGTGCCAGCACCGTGGCAGGGGCAGCCTACGAGCAGTACTTC
NA | TRBJ1-5 | TRBV19 | NA | CASNTLGGANQPQHF | TGTGCCAGTAATACCTTGGGAGGAGCAAATCAGCCCCAGCATTTT
NA | TRBJ1-2 | TRBV11-2 | NA | CASSLRTRAEANYGYTF | TGTGCCAGCAGCTTACGGACTAGGGCAGAAGCTAACTATGGCTACACCTTC
NA | TRBJ1-2 | TRBV28 | NA | CASSLAVLSGYTF | TGTGCCAGCAGTTTGGCAGTTCTCTCTGGCTACACCTTC
NA | TRBJ2-1 | TRBV27 | NA | CASRNQVGGYNEQFF | TGTGCCAGCAGAAATCAAGTAGGAGGCTACAATGAGCAGTTCTTC
NA | TRBJ2-7 | TRBV5-1 | NA | CASSPTGTLGYEQYF | TGCGCCAGCAGCCCGACCGGGACTCTTGGCTACGAGCAGTACTTC
NA | TRBJ2-7 | TRBV14 | NA | CASSRAEVYEQYF | TGTGCCAGCAGCAGAGCGGAAGTCTACGAGCAGTACTTC
NA | TRBJ1-5 | TRBV6-6 | TRBD1 | CASRDDRGLYQPQHF | TGTGCCAGCAGAGACGACAGGGGGCTTTACCAGCCCCAGCATTTT